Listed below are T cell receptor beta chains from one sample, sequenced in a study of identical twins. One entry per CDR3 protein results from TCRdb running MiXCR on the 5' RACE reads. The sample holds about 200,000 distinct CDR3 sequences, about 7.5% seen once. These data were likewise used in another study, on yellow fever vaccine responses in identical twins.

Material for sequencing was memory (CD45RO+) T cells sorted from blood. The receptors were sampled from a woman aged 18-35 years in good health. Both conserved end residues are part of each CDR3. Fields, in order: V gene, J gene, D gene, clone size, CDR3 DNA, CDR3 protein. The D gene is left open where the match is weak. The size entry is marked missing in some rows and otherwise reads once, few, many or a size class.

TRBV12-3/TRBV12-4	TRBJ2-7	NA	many	TGTGCCAGTAAAACGGGACACCAAACCTACGAGCAGTACTTC	CASKTGHQTYEQYF
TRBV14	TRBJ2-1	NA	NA	TGTGCCAGCAGCCAAGATTTAACGGGAGTGGCGCAGTTCTTC	CASSQDLTGVAQFF
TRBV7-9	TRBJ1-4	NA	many	TGTGCCAGCAGCTTGAGGAAGAGCTCAACTAATGAAAAACTGTTTTTT	CASSLRKSSTNEKLFF
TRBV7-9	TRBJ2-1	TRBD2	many	TGTGCCAGCAGCAGAGGGGACTACCAAGATTACAATGAGCAGTTCTTC	CASSRGDYQDYNEQFF
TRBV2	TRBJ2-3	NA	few	TGTGCCTCCAAGAGAGAGGTGGGGACAGATACGCAGTATTTT	CASKREVGTDTQYF
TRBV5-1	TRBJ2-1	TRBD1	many	TGCGCCAGCAGCTTAAGGACAGGGGGAAACAATGAGCAGTTCTTC	CASSLRTGGNNEQFF
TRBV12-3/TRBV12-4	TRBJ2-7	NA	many	TGTGCCAGCAGCCCGGGTGGGAGCTCCTACGAGCAGTACTTC	CASSPGGSSYEQYF
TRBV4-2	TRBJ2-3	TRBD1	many	TGTGCCAGCAGCCACGGACAGGGAGTCACAGATACGCAGTATTTT	CASSHGQGVTDTQYF
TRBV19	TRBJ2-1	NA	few	TGTGCCAGTAGTATACCGGGCGGCGCCTACAATGAGCAGTTCTTC	CASSIPGGAYNEQFF
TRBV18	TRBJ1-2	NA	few	TGTGCCAGCTCACCATCAGCATATGGCTACACCTTC	CASSPSAYGYTF
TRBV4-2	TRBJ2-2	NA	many	TGTGCCAGCAGCCAAGTATCCGGGGAGGCGGACACCGGGGAGCTGTTTTTT	CASSQVSGEADTGELFF
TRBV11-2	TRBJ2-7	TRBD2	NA	TGTGCCAGCAGCCCCAGGGTAGCCCTAGCGGGAGGCCGCCACGAGCAGTACTTC	CASSPRVALAGGRHEQYF
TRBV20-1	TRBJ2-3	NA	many	TGCAGTGCTAGAGATTCGATATCGGGCCCTGGAGTTGATACGCAGTATTTT	CSARDSISGPGVDTQYF
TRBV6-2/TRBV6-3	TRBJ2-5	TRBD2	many	TGTGCCAGCAGAAAACTAGCGGGAGTATGGGAGACCCAGTACTTC	CASRKLAGVWETQYF
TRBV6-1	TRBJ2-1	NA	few	TGTGCCAGCAGATTGGCGTGGGGCGGGAAGGCCGATGAGCAGTTCTTC	CASRLAWGGKADEQFF
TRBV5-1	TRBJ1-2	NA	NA	TGCGCCAGCAGCTACGCAGGGGAGGGGGGCTACACCTTC	CASSYAGEGGYTF
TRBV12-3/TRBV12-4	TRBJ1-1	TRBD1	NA	TGTGCCAGCAGTCGACAGGGTTACACTGAAGCTTTCTTT	CASSRQGYTEAFF
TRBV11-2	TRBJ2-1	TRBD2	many	TGTGCCAGCAGCCCGCAAGTAGCGGGGGGGTACAATGAGCAGTTCTTC	CASSPQVAGGYNEQFF
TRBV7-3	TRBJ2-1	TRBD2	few	TGTGCCAGCAGCCCAACTAGCGGGGGCGATTACAATGAGCAGTTCTTC	CASSPTSGGDYNEQFF
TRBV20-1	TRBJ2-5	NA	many	TGCAGTGCTAGGCTGAGGGTCCAAGAGACCCAGTACTTC	CSARLRVQETQYF
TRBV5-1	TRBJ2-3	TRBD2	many	TGCGCCAGCAGCTACTTGAGCGGGGTTAGCACAGATACGCAGTATTTT	CASSYLSGVSTDTQYF
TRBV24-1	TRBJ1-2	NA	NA	TGTGCCACCAGGCCGGGGGGCCAAACCCTATTCACCTTC	CATRPGGQTLFTF
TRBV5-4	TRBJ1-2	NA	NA	TGTGCCAGCAGCTTACCCGGGGATTACTATGGCTACACCTTC	CASSLPGDYYGYTF
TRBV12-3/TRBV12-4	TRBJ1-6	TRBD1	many	TGTGCCAGCAGTCGAGGCGGGACAGGGACTTCACCCCTCCACTTT	CASSRGGTGTSPLHF
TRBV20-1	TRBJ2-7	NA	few	TGCAGTGCAAACAGTCTAGCGAAGTCCTCCTACGAGCAGTACTTC	CSANSLAKSSYEQYF
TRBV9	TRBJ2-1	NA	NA	TGTGCCAGCAGCGCGGAGGGCAATGAGCAGTTCTTC	CASSAEGNEQFF
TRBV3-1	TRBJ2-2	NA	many	TGTGCCAGCAGCCCCCTCAGGAACACCGGGGAGCTGTTTTTT	CASSPLRNTGELFF
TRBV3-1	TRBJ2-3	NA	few	TGTGCCAGCAGGCCCTCCGGCACAGATACGCAGTATTTT	CASRPSGTDTQYF
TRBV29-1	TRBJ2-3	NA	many	TGCAGCGTTGAAATGGGCAGGGAGGCAGATACGCAGTATTTT	CSVEMGREADTQYF
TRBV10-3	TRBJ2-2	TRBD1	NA	TGTGCCATCAAAGACAGGGGAGACACCGGGGAGCTGTTTTTT	CAIKDRGDTGELFF
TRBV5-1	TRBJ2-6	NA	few	TGCGCCAGCAGCTATATCGGGGCCCAAGTCTTCTCTGGGGCCAACGTCCTGACTTTC	CASSYIGAQVFSGANVLTF
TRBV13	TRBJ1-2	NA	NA	TGTGCCAGCAGCTCCTCAAGTGGCTACACCTTC	CASSSSSGYTF
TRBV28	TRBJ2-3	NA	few	TGTGCCAGCAGTTCGGGACAAACAGATACGCAGTATTTT	CASSSGQTDTQYF
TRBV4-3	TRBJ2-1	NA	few	TGCGCCAGCAGCCAAGACCCATCACCCCGCGATGAGCAGTTCTTC	CASSQDPSPRDEQFF
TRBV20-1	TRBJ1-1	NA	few	TGCAGTGCTATCATGGTGGTCAGAAACACTGAAGCTTTCTTT	CSAIMVVRNTEAFF
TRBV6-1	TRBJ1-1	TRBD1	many	TGTGCCAGCAGTCCACAGGGGGAGAACACTGAAGCTTTCTTT	CASSPQGENTEAFF
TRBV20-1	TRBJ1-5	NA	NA	TGCAGTGCTAGGATCGACAAGGAGCAGCATTTT	CSARIDKEQHF
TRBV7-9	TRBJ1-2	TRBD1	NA	TGTGCCAGCAGCGTACCAACAGGGGGGTATGACTACTATGGCTACACCTTC	CASSVPTGGYDYYGYTF
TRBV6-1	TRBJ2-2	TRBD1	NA	TGTGCCAGCAGACAGGGGGACACCGGGGAGCTGTTTTTT	CASRQGDTGELFF
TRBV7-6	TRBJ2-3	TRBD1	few	TGTGCCAGCAGCTTAGCGATTAGACAGGGGGCGCCAGGAGCCACAGATACGCAGTATTTT	CASSLAIRQGAPGATDTQYF
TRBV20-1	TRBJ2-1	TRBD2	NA	TGCAGTGCACAGCGGGAGATCCCCTACAATGAGCAGTTCTTC	CSAQREIPYNEQFF
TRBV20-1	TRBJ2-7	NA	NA	TGCAGTGCTAGTTGGCAGTCCTACGAGCAGTACTTC	CSASWQSYEQYF
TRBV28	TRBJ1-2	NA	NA	TGTGCCAGCAATTCCCCGGGGGGTGGCTACACCTTC	CASNSPGGGYTF